This T cell receptor (beta chain) was documented in a study of beta chain features in type 1 diabetes. The whole isolated RNA underwent reverse transcription, so sequencing captured expressed TCRB transcripts. The study sequenced naive, central memory and regulatory T cell samples to an average of about 3.9 million reads. The assay was immunoSEQ multiplex PCR, and TCRdb's table has in-frame clones only and misses some. The sample consists of about 900,000 clones, 15% to 20% of them appearing once. The germline gives CDR1 SGHRS, CDR2 YFSETQ. The CDR3 extends over 17 amino acids. After removal of 4 bases from V and 5 bases from J, the junction contained 15 bases not matched to a gene. General observations from the study: Still unanswered here is whether HLA type influences TCRB rearrangement.

Only one heparinised blood draw was taken per donor, and its volume averaged about 120 mL. CD4+ naive, central memory, regulatory and stem cell-like memory cells were sorted via CD45RO/CCR7/CD25/CD127/CD95/CD27. Concerning this clone itself: Antigen: not known.

The sample consisted of naive CD4+ T cells from blood. V gene TRBV5-1 combines with J gene TRBJ2-3, with 8 bases aligning to TRBD1. The sequence was obtained from a woman between 18 and 29 years old in good health. CDR3 sequence reads: CASSQTAGGLSVDTQYF. Written as DNA, the CDR3 is TGCGCCAGCAGCCAGACCGCAGGGGGCCTTAGCGTAGATACGCAGTATTTT.